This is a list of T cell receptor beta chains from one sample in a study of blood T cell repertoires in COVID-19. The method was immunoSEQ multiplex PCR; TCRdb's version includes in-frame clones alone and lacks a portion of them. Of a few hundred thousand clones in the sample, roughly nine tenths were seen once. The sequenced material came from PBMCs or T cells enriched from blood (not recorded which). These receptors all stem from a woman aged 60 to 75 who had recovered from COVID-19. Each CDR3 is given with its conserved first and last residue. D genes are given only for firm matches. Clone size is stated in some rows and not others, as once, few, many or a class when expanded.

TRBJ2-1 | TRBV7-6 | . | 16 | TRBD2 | TGTGCCAGCAGCCCGACGGGGGGAGGGGAATACAATGAGCAGTTCTTC | CASSPTGGGEYNEQFF
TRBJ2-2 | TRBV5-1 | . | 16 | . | TGCGCCAGCAGCTTGGCCGGTGACACAAACACCGGGGAGCTGTTTTTT | CASSLAGDTNTGELFF
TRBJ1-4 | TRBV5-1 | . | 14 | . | TGCGCCAGCAGCCCGAGGCCGACTAATGAAAAACTGTTTTTT | CASSPRPTNEKLFF
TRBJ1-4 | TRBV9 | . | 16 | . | TGTGCCAGCAGCGTAGAGGGGAACCCCGATGTCGAAAAACTGTTTTTT | CASSVEGNPDVEKLFF
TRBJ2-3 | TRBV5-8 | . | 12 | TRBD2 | TGTGCCTCCCGGGACTACCTAGATACGCAGTATTTT | CASRDYLDTQYF
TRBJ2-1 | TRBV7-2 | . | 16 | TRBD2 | TGTGCCAGCAGCTTGCTAGCGGGAGCCTCCTACAATGAGCAGTTCTTC | CASSLLAGASYNEQFF
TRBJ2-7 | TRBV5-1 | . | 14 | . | TGCGCCAGCAGCTTGGTGCAGGAAGCCTACGAGCAGTACTTC | CASSLVQEAYEQYF
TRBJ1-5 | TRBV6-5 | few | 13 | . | TGTGCCAGCATTGGGGGGGTCGCAAGGCCCCAGCATTTT | CASIGGVARPQHF
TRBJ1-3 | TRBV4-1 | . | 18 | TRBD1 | TGCGCCAGCAGCCAAGTTGGCGGGACAGGGCTCTCTGGAAACACCATATATTTT | CASSQVGGTGLSGNTIYF
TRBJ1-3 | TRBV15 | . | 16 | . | TGTGCCACCAGCAGAGATCTCTTGGCCGCTGGAAACACCATATATTTT | CATSRDLLAAGNTIYF
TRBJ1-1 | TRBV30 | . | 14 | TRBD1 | TGTGCCTGGAGGGAGGGGGCGGCGGTCACTGAAGCTTTCTTT | CAWREGAAVTEAFF
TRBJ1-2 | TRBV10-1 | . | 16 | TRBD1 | TGCGCCAGCAGTGGGACCCGGGACAGGGTAAACTATGGCTACACCTTC | CASSGTRDRVNYGYTF
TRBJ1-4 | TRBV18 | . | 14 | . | TGTGCCAGCTCACCAAGACCAGGGTTGCAAAAACTGTTTTTT | CASSPRPGLQKLFF
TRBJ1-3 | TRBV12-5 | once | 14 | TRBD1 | TGTGCTAGTGGTTTTACAGGGGCTGGAAACACCATATATTTT | CASGFTGAGNTIYF
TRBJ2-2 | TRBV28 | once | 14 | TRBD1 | TGTGCCAGCAGCCCTGGACAGGGGTCCGGGGAGCTGTTTTTT | CASSPGQGSGELFF
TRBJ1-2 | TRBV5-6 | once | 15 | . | TGTGCCAGCAGCTTGGTCGGGGGACGGAACTATGGCTACACCTTC | CASSLVGGRNYGYTF
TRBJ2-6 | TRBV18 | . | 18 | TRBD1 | TGTGCCAGCTCACCGAAGACAGGGGGTTCAGGAGGGGCCAACGTCCTGACTTTC | CASSPKTGGSGGANVLTF
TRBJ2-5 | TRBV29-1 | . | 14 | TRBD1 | TGCAGCGTTGAAGGGGACAGGGTAGGAGAGACCCAGTACTTC | CSVEGDRVGETQYF
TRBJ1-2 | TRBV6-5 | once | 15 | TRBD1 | TGTGCCAGCGCTCTAGGCCGGGACAGCAACTATGGCTACACCTTC | CASALGRDSNYGYTF
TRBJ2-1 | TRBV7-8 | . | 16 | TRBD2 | TGTGCCAGCAGATCACGAGCGGGGGGCTCCTACAATGAGCAGTTCTTC | CASRSRAGGSYNEQFF
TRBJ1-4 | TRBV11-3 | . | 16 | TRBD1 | TGTGCCAGCAGCTCCGGTACAGGGGAGTCTAATGAAAAACTGTTTTTT | CASSSGTGESNEKLFF
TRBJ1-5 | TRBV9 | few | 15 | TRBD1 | TGTGCCAGCAGCCGGACAGGGTACCCTAATCAGCCCCAGCATTTT | CASSRTGYPNQPQHF
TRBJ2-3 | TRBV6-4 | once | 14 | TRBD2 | TGTGCCAGCAGTACTAGCGGGGGGCGAGATACGCAGTATTTT | CASSTSGGRDTQYF
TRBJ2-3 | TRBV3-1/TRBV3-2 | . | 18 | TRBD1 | TGTGCCAGCAGTCATAAATTTACAGGGGGTCAAGGCACAGATACGCAGTATTTT | CASSHKFTGGQGTDTQYF
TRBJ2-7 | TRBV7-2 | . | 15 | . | TGTGCCAGCAGCCCAGAAGGGGGATCCCTTACGGAGCAGTACTTC | CASSPEGGSLTEQYF
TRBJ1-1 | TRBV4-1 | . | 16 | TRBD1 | TGCGCCAGCAGCCAAGGATACAGGGGGCTAAACACTGAAGCTTTCTTT | CASSQGYRGLNTEAFF
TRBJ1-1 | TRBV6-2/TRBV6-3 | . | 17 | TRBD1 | TGTGCCAGCAGTTACGGACAGGGGGCGAAGGTGAACACTGAAGCTTTCTTT | CASSYGQGAKVNTEAFF
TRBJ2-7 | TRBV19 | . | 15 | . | TGTGCCAGTAGTATATCGGGACACGGGGCCTACGAGCAGTACTTC | CASSISGHGAYEQYF
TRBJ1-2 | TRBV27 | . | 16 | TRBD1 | TGTGCCAACTTTCCCCGGGACAGGGGGCGAGACTATGGCTACACCTTC | CANFPRDRGRDYGYTF
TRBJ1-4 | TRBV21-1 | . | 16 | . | TGTGCCAGCCCCCGAGACAGGGGGCTATCGGATGAAAAACTGTTTTTT | CASPRDRGLSDEKLFF
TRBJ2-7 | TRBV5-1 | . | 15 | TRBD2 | TGCGCCAGCAGCTCCAACCTAGCGGGGGGCGGCGAGCAGTACTTC | CASSSNLAGGGEQYF
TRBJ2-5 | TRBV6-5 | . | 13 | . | TGTGCCAGCAGTTACTCTAGTCTAGAGACCCAGTACTTC | CASSYSSLETQYF
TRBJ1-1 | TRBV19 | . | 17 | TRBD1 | TGTGCCAGTAGTATAGGTACAGGGGGCCGGTCTTGGTCTGAAGCTTTCTTT | CASSIGTGGRSWSEAFF
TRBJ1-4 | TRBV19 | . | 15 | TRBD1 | TGTGCCAGTTGTCATGGGTCAGGGGGCCATGAAAAACTGTTTTTT | CASCHGSGGHEKLFF
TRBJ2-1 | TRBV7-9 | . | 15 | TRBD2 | TGTGCCAGCAGCTTAGCAGCGGGGGGCCTCAATGAGCAGTTCTTC | CASSLAAGGLNEQFF
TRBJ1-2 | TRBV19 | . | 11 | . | TGTGCCAGTAGTATCTCTTTTTACTACACCTTC | CASSISFYYTF
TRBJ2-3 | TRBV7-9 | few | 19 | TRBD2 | TGTGCCAGCAGCCACTGGGGACTAGCGGGGGTGCAATTCACAGATACGCAGTATTTT | CASSHWGLAGVQFTDTQYF
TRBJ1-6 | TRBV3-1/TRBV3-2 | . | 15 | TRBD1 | TGTGCCAGCAGCCAAGATCCCCTGGGACAGGCACCCCTCCACTTT | CASSQDPLGQAPLHF
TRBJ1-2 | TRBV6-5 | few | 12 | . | TGTGCCAATCCACCTAGAGAATATGGCTACACCTTC | CANPPREYGYTF
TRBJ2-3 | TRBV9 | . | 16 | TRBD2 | TGTGCCAGCAGCCCCGAGGGCGGGGGGGCCACAGATACGCAGTATTTT | CASSPEGGGATDTQYF
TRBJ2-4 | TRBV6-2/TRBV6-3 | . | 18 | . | TGTGCCAGCAGTTACCCACTTCGGGGGGCAGGAGCGTGGGACATTCAGTACTTC | CASSYPLRGAGAWDIQYF
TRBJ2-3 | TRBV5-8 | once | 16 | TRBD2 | TGTGCCAGCAGCCCGGTAGCGGGGGCCCGCACAGATACGCAGTATTTT | CASSPVAGARTDTQYF
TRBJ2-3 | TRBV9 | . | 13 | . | TGTGCCAGCAGCGTATCGTTAGCGATCCCGCAGTATTTT | CASSVSLAIPQYF
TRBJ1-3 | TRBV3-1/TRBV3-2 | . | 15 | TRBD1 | TGTGCCAGCAGCCAACTCGGACAGGGCGGGGACACCATATATTTT | CASSQLGQGGDTIYF
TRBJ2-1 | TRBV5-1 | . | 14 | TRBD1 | TGCGCCAGCAGCTTCGGACAGGGCCACGGTGAGCAGTTCTTC | CASSFGQGHGEQFF
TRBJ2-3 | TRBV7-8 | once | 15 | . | TGTGCCAGCAGCTTTAGGAGGGGCCGCACAGATACGCAGTATTTT | CASSFRRGRTDTQYF